This is a list of T cell receptor beta chains from one sample in a study of blood T cell repertoires in COVID-19. The data were produced by immunoSEQ multiplex PCR, yet TCRdb's version contains in-frame clones alone and is incomplete. The sample shows over 45,000 clones, 75% to 85% of them seen only once. The sequenced sample consisted of peripheral blood. Receptors were obtained from a man between 60 and 70 years old with acute or convalescent COVID-19. Each CDR3 is given with its conserved first and last residue. A D gene is named only where the DNA matches it firmly. Rows may omit the clone size; those that give it use once, few, many or a size class.

J: TRBJ2-1
V: TRBV18
size: .
D: TRBD1
CDR3: CASSARDRISYNEQFF
DNA: TGTGCCAGCTCAGCGAGGGACAGAATCTCCTACAATGAGCAGTTCTTC

J: TRBJ2-1
V: TRBV27
size: .
D: TRBD1
CDR3: CASSSRGQGLGDEQFF
DNA: TGTGCCAGCTCGTCCCGGGGACAGGGCCTTGGCGATGAGCAGTTCTTC

J: TRBJ2-2
V: TRBV7-9
size: .
D: TRBD1
CDR3: CASSSYWTGATGELFF
DNA: TGTGCCAGCAGCTCCTATTGGACAGGGGCCACCGGGGAGCTGTTTTTT

J: TRBJ1-1
V: TRBV19
size: .
D: .
CDR3: CASSIAGLNTEAFF
DNA: TGTGCCAGTAGTATAGCGGGATTGAACACTGAAGCTTTCTTT

J: TRBJ2-2
V: TRBV6-5
size: .
D: .
CDR3: CASSPAGGTGELFF
DNA: TGTGCCAGCAGTCCCGCAGGAGGTACCGGGGAGCTGTTTTTT

J: TRBJ2-5
V: TRBV5-1
size: .
D: .
CDR3: CASSLVGSGSQETQYF
DNA: TGCGCCAGCAGCTTGGTAGGGTCAGGGTCCCAAGAGACCCAGTACTTC

J: TRBJ1-6
V: TRBV7-9
size: few
D: .
CDR3: CASSSRGWGSANSPLHF
DNA: TGTGCCAGCAGCTCCCGCGGCTGGGGCAGTGCAAATTCACCCCTCCACTTT

J: TRBJ2-7
V: TRBV11-2
size: .
D: TRBD2
CDR3: CASSLGGGGEQYF
DNA: TGTGCCAGCAGCTTAGGTGGCGGGGGCGAGCAGTACTTC

J: TRBJ1-6
V: TRBV12-3/TRBV12-4
size: once
D: .
CDR3: CASSLYRNSPLHF
DNA: TGTGCCAGCAGTTTGTACCGGAATTCACCCCTCCACTTT

J: TRBJ1-3
V: TRBV24-1
size: .
D: .
CDR3: CATSDLQFLSGHYGNTIYF
DNA: TGTGCCACCAGTGATTTGCAATTCTTATCAGGGCATTACGGAAACACCATATATTTT

J: TRBJ2-7
V: TRBV23-1
size: .
D: TRBD2
CDR3: CASSQSPQRGENYEQYF
DNA: TGCGCCAGCAGTCAATCCCCCCAGCGGGGGGAAAACTACGAGCAGTACTTC

J: TRBJ2-3
V: TRBV3-1/TRBV3-2
size: .
D: .
CDR3: CASSQTGPSGTDTQYF
DNA: TGTGCCAGCAGCCAAACAGGGCCCTCTGGGACAGATACGCAGTATTTT

J: TRBJ2-7
V: TRBV6-5
size: .
D: TRBD1
CDR3: CASSQGQGLYEQYF
DNA: TGTGCCAGCAGCCAAGGACAGGGTCTTTACGAGCAGTACTTC

J: TRBJ1-6
V: TRBV27
size: .
D: .
CDR3: CASSSLQGKESSPLHF
DNA: TGTGCCAGCAGTTCCCTCCAGGGAAAGGAGAGTTCACCCCTCCACTTT

J: TRBJ2-3
V: TRBV6-5
size: .
D: .
CDR3: CASSYSGRPSTDTQYF
DNA: TGTGCCAGCAGTTACTCGGGCAGACCTAGCACAGATACGCAGTATTTT

J: TRBJ2-1
V: TRBV7-2
size: .
D: .
CDR3: CASRLPIENEQFF
DNA: TGTGCCAGCAGACTACCAATAGAGAATGAGCAGTTCTTC

J: TRBJ1-2
V: TRBV29-1
size: .
D: TRBD1
CDR3: CSFPPGTGYRMGIGYTF
DNA: TGCAGCTTCCCCCCCGGGACAGGCTATAGGATGGGCATAGGCTACACCTTC

J: TRBJ2-7
V: TRBV5-5
size: .
D: TRBD1
CDR3: CASSLGTGSHYEQYF
DNA: TGTGCCAGCAGCTTGGGGACAGGGTCCCATTACGAGCAGTACTTC

J: TRBJ2-7
V: TRBV24-1
size: few
D: .
CDR3: CATSHPLSYEQYF
DNA: TGTGCCACCAGCCATCCTCTTAGCTACGAGCAGTACTTC

J: TRBJ2-7
V: TRBV27
size: .
D: TRBD1
CDR3: CASSYATGGYEQYF
DNA: TGTGCCAGCAGTTACGCGACAGGGGGTTACGAGCAGTACTTC

J: TRBJ2-3
V: TRBV5-4
size: .
D: TRBD2
CDR3: CASNPGGSTDTQYF
DNA: TGTGCCAGCAACCCGGGGGGAAGCACAGATACGCAGTATTTT

J: TRBJ1-6
V: TRBV10-3
size: .
D: TRBD1
CDR3: CAISRTGKDSPLHF
DNA: TGTGCCATCAGTAGGACAGGGAAGGATTCACCCCTCCACTTT

J: TRBJ2-1
V: TRBV5-5
size: .
D: .
CDR3: CASSLGPNNEQFF
DNA: TGTGCCAGCAGCTTGGGGCCCAACAATGAGCAGTTCTTC

J: TRBJ2-7
V: TRBV4-1
size: .
D: TRBD2
CDR3: CASSQEVGGTGWEQYF
DNA: TGCGCCAGCAGCCAAGAAGTCGGGGGGACGGGTTGGGAGCAGTACTTC

J: TRBJ1-4
V: TRBV5-1
size: .
D: .
CDR3: CASSFQQAATNEKLFF
DNA: TGCGCCAGCAGCTTTCAACAGGCTGCAACTAATGAAAAACTGTTTTTT

J: TRBJ1-5
V: TRBV10-3
size: .
D: TRBD1
CDR3: CAIRDTGGENQPQHF
DNA: TGTGCCATCAGAGACACAGGGGGCGAAAATCAGCCCCAGCATTTT

J: TRBJ2-3
V: TRBV27
size: .
D: .
CDR3: CASSGTGKGTDTQYF
DNA: TGTGCCAGCAGTGGAACAGGGAAGGGCACAGATACGCAGTATTTT

J: TRBJ1-6
V: TRBV5-1
size: .
D: .
CDR3: CASSLGTGGVSPLHF
DNA: TGCGCCAGCAGCTTGGGGACGGGAGGAGTTTCACCCCTCCACTTT

J: TRBJ1-2
V: TRBV12-3/TRBV12-4
size: .
D: .
CDR3: CASSLQLGYGYTF
DNA: TGTGCCAGCAGTCTCCAACTCGGCTATGGCTACACCTTC

J: TRBJ2-7
V: TRBV5-4
size: .
D: TRBD1
CDR3: CASSLVGTGSYEQYF
DNA: TGTGCCAGCAGCTTGGTAGGGACAGGGTCCTACGAGCAGTACTTC